These 17 T cell receptor beta chains came from one sample sequenced in a study of blood T cell repertoires in COVID-19. Some clones are missing from TCRdb's copy, which holds only in-frame ones; the method was immunoSEQ multiplex PCR. The sample holds over 300,000 clones, approximately 87% seen once. Sequencing was done on a sample of PBMCs or T cells enriched from blood (not recorded which). The receptors originated from a woman aged 25 to 39 with acute COVID-19.

The rearrangement links TRBV4-1 to TRBJ1-4; TRBD1 agrees at 7 bases. Looked up from germline, CDR1 is MGHRA and CDR2 is YSYEKL. V gave up 4 bases and J gave up 5 bases; unmatched junction bases: 4. CDR3 length equals 14 residues. CDR3 residues: CASSPFRGNEKLFF. In DNA form, the CDR3 reads TGCGCCAGCAGCCCTTTCAGGGGGAATGAAAAACTGTTTTTT.

V gene TRBV7-3 combines with J gene TRBJ1-5; a possible D gene is TRBD1 (5 bases). Trimming left V 1 base short and J 4 bases short, with 11 bases between. CDR3 size: 15 residues. Germline values: CDR1 SGHTA, CDR2 FQGTGA. This CDR3 is CASSLRQGPNQPQHF. The CDR3 DNA follows: TGTGCCAGCAGCTTAAGGCAGGGCCCTAATCAGCCCCAGCATTTT.

This chain uses TRBV27 with TRBJ2-5; D is undetermined. The CDR3 covers 13 residues. V dropped 4 bases and J dropped 6 bases, with 12 bases sitting between them. Germline CDR1 is MNHEY and CDR2 is SMNVEV (reference sequence). DNA of the CDR3: TGTGCCAGCAGTTCTCTTCCCCAGAAGACCCAGTACTTC. Protein product: CASSSLPQKTQYF.

This rearrangement joins TRBV24-1 to TRBJ2-2; the D gene is possibly TRBD2 (6 bases). Germline CDR1 KGHDR, CDR2 SFDVKD. V was clipped by 3 bases and J by 2 bases, with 9 bases between them. The CDR3 contains 15 residues. The CDR3 is CATSDGGLNTGELFF. CDR3 sequence (DNA): TGTGCCACCAGTGATGGGGGACTTAACACCGGGGAGCTGTTTTTT.

CDR3 DNA sequence: TGCGCCAGCAGCTTGGGTCTCAGGGACTCTGGGGCCAACGTCCTGACTTTC. This translates into CASSLGLRDSGANVLTF. V usage is TRBV5-1 and J usage is TRBJ2-6; tentatively, D is TRBD1 (5 bases). V lost 0 bases and J lost 0, with 10 bases in between. The CDR3 is 17 amino acids. The germline CDR1 and CDR2 sequences are SGHRS and YFSETQ.

The chain recombines TRBV19 with TRBJ1-3; 8 nucleotides agree with TRBD1. The CDR3 spans 13 residues. Unmatched junction bases numbered 2, after V lost 5 bases and J lost 5 bases. Germline CDR1 is LNHDA and CDR2 is SQIVND (reference sequence). This chain's CDR3 is CASSDRGRNTIYF. In DNA form, the CDR3 reads TGTGCCAGTAGTGACAGGGGACGAAACACCATATATTTT.

J is TRBJ1-3 and V is TRBV19, with no clear D. V was clipped by 11 bases and J by 2 bases, with 7 bases between them. The CDR3 is 11 residues long. The germline V gene encodes CDR1 LNHDA and CDR2 SQIVND (reference sequence). This CDR3 is CAARAGNTIYF. The CDR3 coding sequence is TGTGCCGCCCGCGCTGGAAACACCATATATTTT.

V and J are TRBV6-2 or TRBV6-3 and TRBJ2-1; D may be TRBD1 (5 bases). Trimming left V 1 base short and J 3 bases short, with 10 bases between. The CDR3 length is 15 residues. Looked up from germline, CDR1 is MNHEY and CDR2 is SVGEGT. The CDR3 region has the DNA TGTGCCAGCAGTTACTTCCAGGGAAGCTACAATGAGCAGTTCTTC. Protein: CASSYFQGSYNEQFF.

This clone appeared a single time. The chain carries TRBV9 and TRBJ2-7; D is possibly TRBD2 (5 bases). CDR3 length equals 14 residues. V shed 4 bases and J shed 5 bases, with 16 bases lying between them. The germline V gene has CDR1 SGDLS and CDR2 YYNGEE. The CDR3: CASSPSERANEQYF. As DNA, the CDR3 is TGTGCCAGCAGCCCTTCGGAGAGGGCAAACGAGCAGTACTTC.

The CDR3 DNA reads as TGTGCCAGCAGCAAGGGACAAGACAGGGGGCGGACTGAAGCTTTCTTT. Its protein product is CASSKGQDRGRTEAFF. The rearrangement links TRBV21-1 to TRBJ1-1; TRBD1, the D gene given by the table, was not confirmed from the DNA. TRBV21-1 is an annotated pseudogene. The CDR3 spans 16 residues.

The V gene is TRBV7-2, the J gene TRBJ1-2; no clear D. The CDR3 extends over 16 amino acids. CDR1 and CDR2 from the germline V gene are SGHTA and FQGNSA. Trimming shortened V by 2 bases and J by 3 bases, and 16 bases separated the two germline ends. For the CDR3, the DNA is TGTGCCAGCAGCTTATTCTCCTCTCGGGATCACTATGGCTACACCTTC. This codes for CASSLFSSRDHYGYTF.

The J gene is TRBJ1-1, the V gene TRBV6-5, with D hard to call. The length of the CDR3 is 16 residues. CDR1 is MNHEY, CDR2 SVGAGI, per germline. Trimming took 0 bases from V and 5 from J, leaving 16 bases between them. The CDR3 region has the DNA TGTGCCAGCAGTTACTCGGGAACGGGGATGAGGACTGAAGCTTTCTTT. It specifies CASSYSGTGMRTEAFF.

A remark on this clone: The sample has other DNA sequences that encode this CDR3 too. The chain employs TRBV7-9 and TRBJ1-1, with 12 bases identical to TRBD1. V lost 3 bases, J lost 0 bases, and 2 bases stayed unmatched. The CDR3 sequence is 16 residues long. Germline V gene sequence: CDR1 SEHNR, CDR2 FQNEAQ (reference sequence). The CDR3 DNA reads as TGTGCCAGCAGCTTGGGACAGGGGGCCCTGAACACTGAAGCTTTCTTT. Residues: CASSLGQGALNTEAFF.

The gene calls are TRBV3-1 (or the pseudogene TRBV3-2) and TRBJ2-2; a possible D gene is TRBD1 (6 bases). This CDR3 is 13 amino acids long. The V gene's germline CDR1 is LGHDT and CDR2 YNNKEL (reference sequence). Trimming removed 1 base from V and 6 bases from J, with 6 bases in between. The CDR3 loop is CASSQGGPGELFF. CDR3 in DNA: TGTGCCAGCAGCCAAGGGGGGCCCGGGGAGCTGTTTTTT.

The rearrangement uses TRBV12-3 or TRBV12-4 and TRBJ2-2; D possibly corresponds to TRBD1 (5 bases). Trimming stripped 3 bases from V and 11 bases from J, with 10 bases between. The CDR3 consists of 12 residues. The CDR3 region has the DNA TGTGCCAGCAGTTTTGGGGCTGCTGAGCTGTTTTTT. Residues: CASSFGAAELFF.

The V and J genes are TRBV6-5 and TRBJ1-6, with D hard to call. V lost 0 bases and J 7 bases, leaving 10 bases between the germline ends. CDR1 and CDR2 (germline): MNHEY, SVGAGI. The CDR3 loop spans 15 amino acids. Here the CDR3 DNA reads TGTGCCAGCAGTTACTCTCTGGGCGTCAATTCACCCCTCCACTTT. Its protein product is CASSYSLGVNSPLHF.

This sequence joins TRBV14 and TRBJ1-1; the D gene is possibly TRBD1 (5 bases). In germline, CDR1 is SGHDN, CDR2 FVKESK. The CDR3 is 14 amino acids. V lost 5 bases and J 0 bases, leaving 10 bases between the germline ends. The CDR3 region has the DNA TGTGCCAGCAGCTACGACAGTATGAACACTGAAGCTTTCTTT. Translated, it gives CASSYDSMNTEAFF.